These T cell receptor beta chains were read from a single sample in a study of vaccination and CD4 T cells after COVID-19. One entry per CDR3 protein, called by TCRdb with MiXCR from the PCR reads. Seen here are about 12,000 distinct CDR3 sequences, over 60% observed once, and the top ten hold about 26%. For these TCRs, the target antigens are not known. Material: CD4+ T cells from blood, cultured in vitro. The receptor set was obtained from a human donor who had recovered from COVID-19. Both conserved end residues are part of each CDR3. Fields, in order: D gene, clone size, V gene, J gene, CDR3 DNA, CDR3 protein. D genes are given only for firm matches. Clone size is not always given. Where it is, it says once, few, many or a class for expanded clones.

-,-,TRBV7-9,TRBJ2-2,TGTGCCAGCAGCTCCCGACTAGATGGCACCGGGGAGCTGTTTTTT,CASSSRLDGTGELFF
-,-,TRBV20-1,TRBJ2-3,TGCAGTGCTAGGCAGGGCACAGATACGCAGTATTTT,CSARQGTDTQYF
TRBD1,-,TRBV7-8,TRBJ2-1,TGTGCCAGCAGCTTCAACAGGGGGTCCTACAATGAGCAGTTCTTC,CASSFNRGSYNEQFF
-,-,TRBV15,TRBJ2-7,TGTGCCACCAGCAGGGGCTTCGGGACAAATACCTACGAGCAGTACTTC,CATSRGFGTNTYEQYF
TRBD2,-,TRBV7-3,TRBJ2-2,TGTGCCAGCAGGCAGCGGGAGGGCCTTTCAGGGGAGCTGTTTTTT,CASRQREGLSGELFF
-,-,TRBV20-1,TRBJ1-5,TGCAGTGCTAGTTTCTCAGACCAGCCCCAGCATTTT,CSASFSDQPQHF
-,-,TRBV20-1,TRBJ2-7,TGCAGTCTGGGGAACCCCAGAGCCTACGAGCAGTACTTC,CSLGNPRAYEQYF
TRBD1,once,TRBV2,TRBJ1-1,TGTGCCAGCAGTGCCCCGGGACAGGGCTCTAACACTGAAGCTTTCTTT,CASSAPGQGSNTEAFF
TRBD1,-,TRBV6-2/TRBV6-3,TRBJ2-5,TGTGCCAGCAGTTACAGGGACAGGGTTGGTGAGACCCAGTACTTC,CASSYRDRVGETQYF
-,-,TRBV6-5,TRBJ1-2,TGTGCCAGCAGTTACTGGGGGGCTGATGGCTACACCTTC,CASSYWGADGYTF
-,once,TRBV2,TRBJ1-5,TGTGCCAGCAGCGGCCGGACAGCGTACAATCAGCCCCAGCATTTT,CASSGRTAYNQPQHF
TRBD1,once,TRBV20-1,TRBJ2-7,TGCAGTGCTAAGGCCCGAACAGGGGAATACGAGCAGTACTTC,CSAKARTGEYEQYF
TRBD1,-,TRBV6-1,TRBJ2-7,TGTGCCAGCAGTGAAGACCGGACAGGGCGGTTTGAGCAGTACTTC,CASSEDRTGRFEQYF
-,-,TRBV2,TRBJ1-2,TGTGCCAGCAACCCGACGGCAAACTATGGCTACACCTTC,CASNPTANYGYTF
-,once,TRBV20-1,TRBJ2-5,TGCAGTGCTAGGCCTGTCGGGCGACAGGAGACCCAGTACTTC,CSARPVGRQETQYF
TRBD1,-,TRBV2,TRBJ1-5,TGTGCCAGCAGTCAGAGACAGGGAAGGCAGCCCCAGCATTTT,CASSQRQGRQPQHF
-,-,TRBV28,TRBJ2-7,TGTGCCAGCAGTTTTAGCGGAGGGGCCTACGAGCAGTACTTC,CASSFSGGAYEQYF
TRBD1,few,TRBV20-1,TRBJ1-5,TGCAGTGCTAGTGGACAGGGGTATCAGCCCCAGCATTTT,CSASGQGYQPQHF
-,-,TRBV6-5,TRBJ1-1,TGTGCCAGCAGTTCAGATAGTTTGGGACAAACAGAAGCTTTCTTT,CASSSDSLGQTEAFF
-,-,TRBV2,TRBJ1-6,TGTGCCAGCAGTGAACCGCCCTCCGGGAATTCACCCCTCCACTTT,CASSEPPSGNSPLHF
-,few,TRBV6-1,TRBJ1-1,TGTGCCAGCAGTGAAACCTTCGACAGTACTGCTGAAGCTTTCTTT,CASSETFDSTAEAFF
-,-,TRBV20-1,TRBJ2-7,TGCAGTGCTCAGACCGATTCCTACGAGCAGTACTTC,CSAQTDSYEQYF
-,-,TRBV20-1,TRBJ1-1,TGCAGTGCTATTCTCGGAATCCCGAACACTGAAGCTTTCTTT,CSAILGIPNTEAFF
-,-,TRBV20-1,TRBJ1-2,TGCAGTGCTTCCCGGGACAACTATGGCTACACCTTC,CSASRDNYGYTF
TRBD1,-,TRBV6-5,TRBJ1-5,TGTGCCAGCAGTTCCGACAGGGGCAACAATCAGCCCCAGCATTTT,CASSSDRGNNQPQHF
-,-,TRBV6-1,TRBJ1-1,TGTGCCAGCAGTGTCCGAATGAACACTGAAGCTTTCTTT,CASSVRMNTEAFF
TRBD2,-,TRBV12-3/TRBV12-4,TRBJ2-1,TGTGCCAGCAGCTCTAGCGGGAGCTCCTACAATGAGCAGTTCTTC,CASSSSGSSYNEQFF
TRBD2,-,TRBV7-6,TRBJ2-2,TGTGCCAGCAGCTTAGTACTAGCGGCCGCGAACACCGGGGAGCTGTTTTTT,CASSLVLAAANTGELFF
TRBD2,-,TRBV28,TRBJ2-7,TGTGCCAGCAGTCTAGCCGCCGGGACTAGCGATAATTACGAGCAGTACTTC,CASSLAAGTSDNYEQYF
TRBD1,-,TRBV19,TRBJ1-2,TGTGCCAGTAGTATGAAAAGGACAGGCCACCAAGGGCGATATGGCTACACCTTC,CASSMKRTGHQGRYGYTF
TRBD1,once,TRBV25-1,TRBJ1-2,TGTGCCAGCAACCCGGGACAGGGGGCAAGGGGCTACACCTTC,CASNPGQGARGYTF
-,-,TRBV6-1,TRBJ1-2,TGTGCCAGCAGCGGCGCGCCATGGGCGGGGGGCTACACCTTC,CASSGAPWAGGYTF
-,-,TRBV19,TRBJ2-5,TGTGCCAGTAGTATTACCGGGCAAGAGACCCAGTACTTC,CASSITGQETQYF
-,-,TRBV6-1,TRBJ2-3,TGTGCCAGCAGTGTGGCCCCTAGCACAGATACGCAGTATTTT,CASSVAPSTDTQYF
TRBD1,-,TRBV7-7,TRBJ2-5,TGTGCCAGCAGCTTACACCTAGCTGGGTCAGGGGGAAAGGATGAGACCCAGTACTTC,CASSLHLAGSGGKDETQYF
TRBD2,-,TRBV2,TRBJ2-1,TGTGCCAGCAGGAAGGGACTAGCCAGAATTGAGCAGTTCTTC,CASRKGLARIEQFF
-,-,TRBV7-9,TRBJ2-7,TGTGCCAGCAGCGCCGACGTACTAGGGGTCGAGCAGTACTTC,CASSADVLGVEQYF
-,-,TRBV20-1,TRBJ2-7,TGCAGTGCTAGCAGGGTCCACGAGCAGTACTTC,CSASRVHEQYF
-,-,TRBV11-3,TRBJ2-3,TGTGCCAGCAGCTTAATTAGCGGAGGAAGTACAGATACGCAGTATTTT,CASSLISGGSTDTQYF
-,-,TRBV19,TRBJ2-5,TGTGCCAGTAGTATGCTGGCCCCTCCCCAAGAGACCCAGTACTTC,CASSMLAPPQETQYF
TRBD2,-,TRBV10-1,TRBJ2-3,TGCGCCAGCAGTGGTAGCGGGAGATCCACAGATACGCAGTATTTT,CASSGSGRSTDTQYF
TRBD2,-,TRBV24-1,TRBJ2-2,TGTGCCACCAGTGACCGAGGGACTAGCGGAGCGAACACCGGGGAGCTGTTTTTT,CATSDRGTSGANTGELFF
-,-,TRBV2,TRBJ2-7,TGTGCCAGCAGTGATAGGGACAAGTCCTACGAGCAGTACTTC,CASSDRDKSYEQYF
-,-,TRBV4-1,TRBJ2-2,TGCGCCAGCAGCCAAAGCGTCGGGAACACCGGGGAGCTGTTTTTT,CASSQSVGNTGELFF
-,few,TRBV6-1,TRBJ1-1,TGTGCCAGCACCATCAAGACTGAAGCTTTCTTT,CASTIKTEAFF
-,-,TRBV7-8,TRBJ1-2,TGTGCCAGCAGCTTAGTATTCTCCAGTGGCTACACCTTC,CASSLVFSSGYTF
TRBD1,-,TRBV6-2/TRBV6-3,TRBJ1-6,TGTGCCAGCAGTTACTCGCCAGGGGGTCTGAATTCACCCCTCCACTTT,CASSYSPGGLNSPLHF
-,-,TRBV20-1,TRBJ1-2,TGCAGTGCTAGGGGCTACCAGGGCTACACCTTC,CSARGYQGYTF
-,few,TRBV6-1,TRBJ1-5,TGTGCCAGCGGAATGAGGGGGACTCAGCCCCAGCATTTT,CASGMRGTQPQHF
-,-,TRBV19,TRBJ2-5,TGTGCCAGTAGTATCGCTTTCACAGGGTACCAAGAGACCCAGTACTTC,CASSIAFTGYQETQYF
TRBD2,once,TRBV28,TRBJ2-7,TGTGCCAGCAGTTTCCCGGGGGGGAGTTCCTACGAGCAGTACTTC,CASSFPGGSSYEQYF
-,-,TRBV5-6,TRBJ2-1,TGTGCCAGCAGCTTGGATCCCAGCTCCTACAATGAGCAGTTCTTC,CASSLDPSSYNEQFF
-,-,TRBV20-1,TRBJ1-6,TGCAGTGCTACCAGGGCGGTCAATTCACCCCTCCACTTT,CSATRAVNSPLHF
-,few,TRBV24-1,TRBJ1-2,TGTGCCACCAGTGTCTCAGTTAACTATGGCTACACCTTC,CATSVSVNYGYTF
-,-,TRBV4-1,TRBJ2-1,TGCGCCAGCAGCCAAGATAGGTGGGGCGACAATGAGCAGTTCTTC,CASSQDRWGDNEQFF
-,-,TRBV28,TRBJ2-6,TGTGCCAGCAGTTTTTACAAATCCGGGGCCAACGTCCTGACTTTC,CASSFYKSGANVLTF
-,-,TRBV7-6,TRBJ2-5,TGTGCCACCCACTTAGGGTCTCTGGGGGAGACCCAGTACTTC,CATHLGSLGETQYF
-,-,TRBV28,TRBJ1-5,TGTGCCAGCAGTTTTGGTTCAGGGCAGCCCCAGCATTTT,CASSFGSGQPQHF
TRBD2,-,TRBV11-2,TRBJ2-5,TGTGCCAGCACCATCCATCCGGGGGGCCAAGAGACCCAGTACTTC,CASTIHPGGQETQYF
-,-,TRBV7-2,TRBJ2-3,TGTGCCAGCAGCTCCTCCTGGGTGACAAATACGCAGTATTTT,CASSSSWVTNTQYF